What follows describes a single TCR beta chain. Its antigen is as yet unknown. Approximately 30,000 T cell genomes (approximately 210 ng DNA) went into each sorted-subset replicate. The repertoire was sequenced with immunoSEQ multiplex PCR; TCRdb's copy has only in-frame clones and lacks some. In the table there are over 1.5 million clones, 95% to 99% of which are singletons. These data originate in a study of shared clonotypes between healthy human individuals. Study results and caveats: Clonotype sharing among donors was expected to depend on sequencing depth.

Sequences were obtained from naive CD4+ T cells sorted from blood. Subset here: CD45RA+ positively selected. This sequence originates from a man aged 30 to 39 in good health.

As DNA, the CDR3 is TGTGCCAGCAGCTTACTGACGGCCAACACTGAAGCTTTCTTT. This gives the protein CASSLLTANTEAFF. The V call is TRBV7-2, the J call TRBJ1-1, with D uncertain. The CDR3 is made up of 14 amino acids. The ends were cut back, 2 bases at V and 2 bases at J, with 9 bases in the middle. Germline values: CDR1 SGHTA, CDR2 FQGNSA.